Each of the 30 T cell receptor beta chains below was sequenced from the same sample in a study of blood T cell repertoires in COVID-19. Produced via immunoSEQ multiplex PCR; TCRdb's table is partial and in-frame only. This sample yields around 100,000 clones, of which over 80% are seen a single time; 4.6% belongs to the top ten. Material for sequencing was peripheral blood. The source is a woman aged 50 to 65 with acute or convalescent COVID-19.

In this sample, this clone turned up a few times. The gene calls are TRBV5-8 and TRBJ1-5; tentatively, D is TRBD1 (5 bases). The CDR3 runs to 14 residues. Germline values: CDR1 SGHTS, CDR2 YDEGEE. V dropped 4 bases and J dropped 7 bases, with 15 bases sitting between them. The CDR3 spells CASSARQGRQPQHF. The CDR3 DNA reads TGTGCCAGCAGCGCGAGGCAGGGAAGACAGCCCCAGCATTTT.

This chain joins TRBV6-7 and TRBJ2-1; 7 nucleotides agree with TRBD2. TRBV6-7 is known as an ORF, though its function is uncertain. This CDR3 has 13 amino acids. V shed 6 bases, J shed 15 bases, and the junction held 14 bases outside the gene matches. Here the CDR3 reads CASSHRPGTIPFF. In DNA form, the CDR3 reads TGTGCCAGCAGCCATCGTCCGGGGACTATTCCGTTCTTC.

This chain uses TRBV6-5 with TRBJ2-7; TRBD1 aligns across 7 bases. This CDR3 has 13 amino acids. J was trimmed by 3 bases and V by 5 bases; bases with no gene match: 4. Germline CDR1 reads MNHEY; CDR2 reads SVGAGI. The CDR3 DNA follows: TGTGCCAGCAGTACCGGGACAGACTACGAGCAGTACTTC. Protein sequence: CASSTGTDYEQYF.

V is TRBV3-1 (or the pseudogene TRBV3-2) and J is TRBJ2-7; D possibly corresponds to TRBD1 (5 bases). V gave up 3 bases and J gave up 3 bases, with 9 bases separating them. The CDR3 sequence is 13 residues long. CDR1 is LGHDT and CDR2 is YNNKEL in the germline V gene (reference sequence). CDR3 region: CASSHVRDYEQYF. The CDR3 DNA is TGTGCCAGCAGCCACGTCAGGGACTACGAGCAGTACTTC.

This rearrangement joins TRBV19 to TRBJ1-1; no firm D call. Germline-derived CDR1 and CDR2 are LNHDA and SQIVND (reference sequence). The CDR3 contains 14 residues. Trimming took 7 bases from V and 1 from J, leaving 13 bases between them. The DNA for the CDR3 is TGTGCCAGTACCAAGGCATGGAGGAACACTGAAGCTTTCTTT. Translation gives CASTKAWRNTEAFF.

V usage is TRBV2 and J usage is TRBJ2-5; no firm D call. The CDR3 is made up of 11 amino acids. V lost 8 bases and J 3 bases, leaving 7 bases between the germline ends. The germline CDR1 and CDR2 sequences are SNHLY and FYNNEI. In nucleotides, the CDR3 is TGTGCCAGCGCAGAGGAAGAGACCCAGTACTTC. This encodes CASAEEETQYF.

V gene TRBV7-2 combines with J gene TRBJ1-2, with unresolved D. This CDR3 has 14 amino acids. V lost 1 base and J lost 8, with 14 bases in between. Germline CDR1 SGHTA, CDR2 FQGNSA. CDR3 sequence: CASSLDRSPGGYTF. The CDR3 DNA sequence: TGTGCCAGCAGCTTAGACCGATCCCCAGGAGGCTACACCTTC.

The V and J genes are TRBV4-2 and TRBJ1-2; D is unclear. CDR1 LGHNA and CDR2 YNFKEQ come from the germline V gene. The CDR3 covers 17 residues. V dropped 0 bases and J dropped 5 bases, with 19 bases sitting between them. The CDR3 bases are TGTGCCAGCAGCCAAGATTTCGTGACACCAATTAGGTATGGCTACACCTTC. Protein product: CASSQDFVTPIRYGYTF.

The chain links TRBV6-5 to TRBJ1-6; 12 bases fit TRBD1. CDR1 is MNHEY and CDR2 is SVGAGI in the germline V gene. The V segment lost 4 bases and the J segment 17 bases; nucleotides outside the gene matches: 9. The CDR3 is made up of 14 amino acids. CDR3: CASSSPGQGAAFHF. CDR3 DNA: TGTGCCAGCAGTTCCCCGGGACAGGGGGCCGCCTTCCACTTT.

The V call is TRBV10-3, the J call TRBJ1-2, with 8 bases identical to TRBD1. Trimming at V came to 10 bases and at J to 4 bases, leaving 11 bases not matched to a gene. Germline V gene sequence: CDR1 ENHRY, CDR2 SYGVKD. The CDR3 covers 14 residues. CDR3 nucleotides: TGTGCCACCCAGGCGGGACAGGCGACCTATGGCTACACCTTC. Protein product: CATQAGQATYGYTF.

The chain couples TRBV3-1 (or the pseudogene TRBV3-2) to TRBJ2-1, with 11 bases that match TRBD2. Germline CDR1 and CDR2: LGHDT and YNNKEL (reference sequence). V shed 5 bases, J shed 5 bases, and the junction held 20 bases outside the gene matches. There are 20 residues in the CDR3. The CDR3 coding sequence is TGTGCCAGCAGCGACCCGACTAGCGGGGTAAAGGACTGGTTTGACAATGAGCAGTTCTTC. This gives the protein CASSDPTSGVKDWFDNEQFF.

The count of this clone is one. This rearrangement joins TRBV5-1 to TRBJ2-7; 12 bases fit TRBD1. The trim removed 0 bases at V and 7 bases at J, leaving 11 bases unmatched. Germline V gene lookup returns CDR1 SGHRS and CDR2 YFSETQ. The CDR3 is made up of 17 amino acids. In DNA form, the CDR3 reads TGCGCCAGCAGCTTGGCGGGCCCGGGACAGGGGGCCCAGGAGCAGTACTTC. The encoded protein is CASSLAGPGQGAQEQYF.

The chain has TRBV2 and TRBJ1-1, with D unclear. V gave up 7 bases and J gave up 5 bases, with 8 bases separating them. CDR3 size: 11 residues. CDR1 is SNHLY, CDR2 FYNNEI, per germline. The CDR3 DNA follows: TGTGCCAGCAATCGCAGGACTGAAGCTTTCTTT. Translated, it gives CASNRRTEAFF.

The rearrangement joins TRBV7-2 to TRBJ1-2; 9 bases fit TRBD1. The CDR3 is 15 amino acids. Germline V lookup: CDR1 SGHTA, CDR2 FQGNSA. V lost 2 bases to trimming and J lost 7 bases; unmatched junction nucleotides: 8. This CDR3 reads CASSLWGTGTGGYTF. The CDR3 DNA sequence: TGTGCCAGCAGCTTATGGGGGACAGGGACAGGTGGCTACACCTTC.

The chain couples TRBV2 to TRBJ2-7; the D gene is possibly TRBD1 (6 bases). The CDR3 extends over 14 amino acids. V was trimmed by 6 bases and J by 2 bases, leaving 14 bases between them. From germline, CDR1 is SNHLY and CDR2 FYNNEI. DNA of the CDR3: TGTGCCAGCAGCGAACGAGGGGGACCCTACGAGCAGTACTTC. This sequence encodes CASSERGGPYEQYF.

This chain connects TRBV18 to TRBJ2-1; the D is unclear. V lost 3 bases and J lost 6, with 9 bases in between. The CDR3 length is 13 residues. Germline lookup yields CDR1 KGHSH and CDR2 LQKENI. The DNA of the CDR3 is TGTGCCAGCTCACCTTCAAGCCTCAATGAGCAGTTCTTC. This translates into CASSPSSLNEQFF.

The chain employs TRBV29-1 and TRBJ1-4, with D unclear. Germline V gene lookup returns CDR1 SQVTM and CDR2 ANQGSEA. This CDR3 has 13 residues. V was trimmed by 1 base and J by 6 bases, leaving 9 bases between them. The CDR3 region has the DNA TGCAGCGTTGAAGGCACGAGCGATGAAAAACTGTTTTTT. It specifies CSVEGTSDEKLFF. Full variable domain (outside the CDR3, taken from reference TRBV29-1 and TRBJ1-4): SAVISQKPSRDICQRGTSLTIQCQVDSQVTMMFWYRQQPGQSLTLIATANQGSEATYESGFVIDKFPISRPNLTFSTLTVSNMSPEDSSIYLCSVEGTSDEKLFFGSGTQLSVL.

V and J are TRBV19 and TRBJ2-7, with D possibly matching TRBD2 (6 bases). CDR3 length: 14 residues. The germline V gene encodes CDR1 LNHDA and CDR2 SQIVND (reference sequence). Trimming removed 1 base from V and 3 bases from J, with 10 bases in between. CDR3 region: CASSIAGDFYEQYF. The CDR3 coding sequence is TGTGCCAGTAGTATAGCGGGAGATTTCTACGAGCAGTACTTC.

This chain connects TRBV20-1 to TRBJ1-2; D ambiguous. Germline V gives CDR1 DFQATT, CDR2 SNEGSKA (reference sequence). Trimming cost V 3 bases and J 4 bases, with 12 bases left between them. The CDR3 has 13 amino acids. DNA for the CDR3: TGCAGTGCTAGTGAGTCCGGAGGCTATGGCTACACCTTC. It specifies CSASESGGYGYTF.

This rearrangement joins TRBV28 to TRBJ1-6, with 7 positions matching TRBD1. Germline values: CDR1 MDHEN, CDR2 SYDVKM. The CDR3 is 15 residues long. Unmatched junction bases numbered 6, after V lost 3 bases and J lost 7 bases. CDR3 in amino acids: CASSFRGVENSPLHF. The CDR3 DNA sequence: TGTGCCAGCAGTTTCAGGGGGGTAGAGAATTCACCCCTCCACTTT.

The J gene is TRBJ2-3, the V gene TRBV9; possibly TRBD2 for D (6 bases). CDR3 size: 16 residues. The V gene's germline CDR1 is SGDLS and CDR2 YYNGEE. The ends were cut back, 0 bases at V and 2 bases at J, with 13 bases in the middle. The CDR3 sequence: CASSVDNGGTTDTQYF. CDR3 coding DNA: TGTGCCAGCAGCGTAGATAACGGGGGAACCACAGATACGCAGTATTTT.

The chain links TRBV10-3 to TRBJ2-5; 9 nucleotides line up with TRBD1. The CDR3 length is 15 residues. CDR1 and CDR2 (germline): ENHRY, SYGVKD. V lost 0 bases, J lost 3 bases, and 2 bases stayed unmatched. As DNA, the CDR3 is TGTGCCATCAGTGAGTCAGGACAGGGGAAAGAGACCCAGTACTTC. Translated: CAISESGQGKETQYF.

J is TRBJ2-1 and V is TRBV28, with TRBD1 matching over 7 bases. This CDR3 region has 14 residues. J was trimmed by 7 bases and V by 6 bases; bases with no gene match: 9. Germline V gene sequence: CDR1 MDHEN, CDR2 SYDVKM. CDR3 sequence: CASSEGAPLNEQFF. Here the CDR3 DNA reads TGTGCCAGCAGCGAGGGGGCTCCCCTGAATGAGCAGTTCTTC.

The chain employs TRBV5-6 and TRBJ1-3; D is undetermined. The CDR3 contains 18 residues. V dropped 0 bases and J dropped 1 base, with 17 bases sitting between them. Germline values: CDR1 SGHDT, CDR2 YYEEEE. The DNA for the CDR3 is TGTGCCAGCAGCTTGGGCACGATTCGACTGCTATCTGGAAACACCATATATTTT. Residues: CASSLGTIRLLSGNTIYF.

The chain employs TRBV12-3 or TRBV12-4 and TRBJ2-7; D is perhaps TRBD1 (5 bases). V dropped 4 bases and J dropped 4 bases, with 5 bases sitting between them. CDR3 size: 11 residues. The CDR3 loop is CASSSGYEQYF. Here the CDR3 DNA reads TGTGCCAGCAGTTCAGGGTACGAGCAGTACTTC.

V gene TRBV28 combines with J gene TRBJ1-5, with 8 bases that match TRBD1. The CDR3 totals 12 residues. Germline V gene sequence: CDR1 MDHEN, CDR2 SYDVKM. V gave up 8 bases and J gave up 5 bases; unmatched junction bases: 2. This CDR3 is CASGQGYQPQHF. In DNA form, the CDR3 reads TGTGCCAGCGGACAGGGTTATCAGCCCCAGCATTTT. Full variable domain (remainder filled in from reference TRBV28 and TRBJ1-5): DVKVTQSSRYLVKRTGEKVFLECVQDMDHENMFWYRQDPGLGLRLIYFSYDVKMKEKGDIPEGYSVSREKKERFSLILESASTNQTSMYLCASGQGYQPQHFGDGTRLSIL.

This chain links TRBV20-1 with TRBJ2-7; 7 bases map to TRBD1. The CDR3 is 16 residues long. The germline CDR1 and CDR2 sequences are DFQATT and SNEGSKA (reference sequence). V shed 3 bases and J 2 bases; nucleotides not matched to a gene: 13. The CDR3 DNA reads as TGCAGTGCTAGTCCAATTCTGACAGGGCTAACCTACGAGCAGTACTTC. This codes for CSASPILTGLTYEQYF.

The V call is TRBV5-4, the J call TRBJ1-1; D possibly corresponds to TRBD1 (6 bases). This CDR3 comprises 16 residues. Trimming shortened V by 4 bases and J by 7 bases, and 23 bases separated the two germline ends. Germline values: CDR1 SGHNT, CDR2 YYREEE (reference sequence). The CDR3: CASSGPGTRGKGEAFF. DNA of the CDR3: TGTGCCAGCAGCGGCCCCGGGACAAGGGGAAAGGGTGAAGCTTTCTTT.

This chain joins TRBV12-3 or TRBV12-4 and TRBJ2-1; TRBD2 agrees at 7 bases. The junction had 6 bases not matched to a gene; V was cut back by 5 bases and J by 8 bases. This CDR3 has 13 amino acids. In nucleotides, the CDR3 is TGTGCCAGCAGTCCCGGACTAGTGCATGAGCAGTTCTTC. Translated, it gives CASSPGLVHEQFF.

The V call is TRBV5-1, the J call TRBJ2-2, with 7 bases identical to TRBD1. The CDR3 extends over 14 amino acids. V gave up 4 bases and J gave up 6 bases; unmatched junction bases: 6. The germline gives CDR1 SGHRS, CDR2 YFSETQ. CDR3 sequence (DNA): TGCGCCAGCAGCCTCAACAGGGGAGCCGGGGAGCTGTTTTTT. Translated, it gives CASSLNRGAGELFF.